The 28 T cell receptor beta chains below come from one sample, sequenced in a study of T cells in tuberculosis. Method: immunoSEQ multiplex PCR; TCRdb's copy keeps in-frame clones and lacks some. The table lists about 35,000 clones, over 90% of them singletons. The sequencing sample was made of PBMCs. These receptors came from a donor aged 10-35 years with latent tuberculosis or without tuberculosis infection.

The V call is TRBV5-1, the J call TRBJ1-5; TRBD1 agrees at 7 bases. This CDR3 region has 16 residues. Germline lookup yields CDR1 SGHRS and CDR2 YFSETQ. V shed 1 base and J 1 base; nucleotides not matched to a gene: 5. Here the CDR3 DNA reads TGCGCCAGCAGCTTGTTAGGGGGCGAGAGCAATCAGCCCCAGCATTTT. Its protein product is CASSLLGGESNQPQHF.

This clone was counted between two and nine times. The chain recombines TRBV6-4 with TRBJ2-3, with 12 bases lining up with TRBD2. Germline V gene sequence: CDR1 MRHNA, CDR2 SNTAGT. With 6 bases clipped from V and 6 bases from J, the junction kept 7 bases outside the gene matches. This CDR3 spans 15 amino acids. CDR3 protein: CASSETSGGGDTQYF. The CDR3 region has the DNA TGTGCCAGCAGCGAGACTAGCGGGGGAGGGGATACGCAGTATTTT.

The chain employs TRBV7-9 and TRBJ1-4; D possibly corresponds to TRBD1 (6 bases). CDR3 size: 15 residues. V gave up 1 base and J gave up 7 bases, with 13 bases separating them. Germline V gene data show CDR1 as SEHNR and CDR2 as FQNEAQ (reference sequence). In DNA, the CDR3 is TGTGCCAGCAGCTTAGTGACAGGACGAGTTGAAAAACTGTTTTTT. This sequence encodes CASSLVTGRVEKLFF.

This sequence joins TRBV7-3 and TRBJ1-3, with 8 nucleotides matching TRBD1. The CDR3 is 16 amino acids. Germline lookup yields CDR1 SGHTA and CDR2 FQGTGA. V was pared by 3 bases and J by 0 bases, with 4 bases of the junction left unmatched. The CDR3 region has the DNA TGTGCCAGCAGCTTGGGACAGGTTAACTCTGGAAACACCATATATTTT. Translation gives CASSLGQVNSGNTIYF.

V gene TRBV9 combines with J gene TRBJ2-7, with 9 positions matching TRBD1. J lost 1 base, V lost 4 bases, and 9 bases had no gene match. The CDR3 contains 16 residues. Germline CDR1 is SGDLS and CDR2 is YYNGEE. The CDR3 DNA follows: TGTGCCAGCAGCCCCCACGACAGGGGGGTATCCTACGAGCAGTACTTC. Translation gives CASSPHDRGVSYEQYF.

This clone was observed a few times. The chain uses TRBV15 and TRBJ1-2; 9 bases align to TRBD1. Germline V CDR1 and CDR2: LNHNV, YYDKDF (reference sequence). The CDR3 has 14 residues. V shed 3 bases and J 7 bases; nucleotides not matched to a gene: 6. The CDR3 here is CATSSDRGRFGYTF. The CDR3 DNA reads as TGTGCCACCAGCAGTGACAGGGGGAGGTTTGGCTACACCTTC.

The rearrangement links TRBV4-1 to TRBJ1-2; D uncertain. The ends were cut back, 1 base at V and 7 bases at J, with 13 bases in the middle. This CDR3 spans 14 amino acids. Per germline, CDR1 MGHRA and CDR2 YSYEKL. CDR3 nucleotide sequence: TGCGCCAGCAGCCAAGTTAACGAACGGGGTGGCTACACCTTC. Its translation is CASSQVNERGGYTF.

This clone was observed a single time. The chain links TRBV4-1 to TRBJ2-7; tentatively, D is TRBD2 (5 bases). The CDR3 has 14 residues. Trimming removed 3 bases from V and 5 bases from J, with 14 bases in between. Germline CDR1 MGHRA, CDR2 YSYEKL. CDR3 nucleotide sequence: TGCGCCAGCAGCCACGGAGAGGGATGGAACGAGCAGTACTTC. Translation gives CASSHGEGWNEQYF.

The chain is built from TRBV5-1 and TRBJ2-7; D is unresolved. Trimming shortened V by 3 bases and J by 0 bases, and 4 bases separated the two germline ends. In germline, CDR1 is SGHRS, CDR2 YFSETQ. The CDR3 sequence is 12 residues long. The CDR3 region is CASSSLSYEQYF. The CDR3, as DNA: TGCGCCAGCAGCTCCCTCTCCTACGAGCAGTACTTC.

The chain combines TRBV10-1 with TRBJ1-2, with D hard to call. Germline V gene lookup returns CDR1 WNHNN and CDR2 SYGVQD (reference sequence). V was shortened by 4 bases and J by 4 bases, with 16 bases between the two germline ends. The CDR3 spans 15 residues. CDR3 sequence: CASSGCPRPGYGYTF. As DNA, the CDR3 is TGCGCCAGCAGTGGATGTCCGCGACCGGGCTATGGCTACACCTTC.

This clone occurred a few times. V gene TRBV10-3 combines with J gene TRBJ1-6; D is possibly TRBD1 (6 bases). Germline CDR1 is ENHRY and CDR2 is SYGVKD. The germline V and J ends were trimmed by 6 bases and 4 bases, with 16 bases remaining between them. The CDR3 consists of 16 residues. In nucleotides, the CDR3 is TGTGCCATCAGCGCAGGGGAACCCTCTTATAATTCACCCCTCCACTTT. Protein: CAISAGEPSYNSPLHF.

The gene calls are TRBV4-1 and TRBJ1-2, with D possibly being TRBD1 (6 bases). V was cut by 1 base and J by 2 bases, with 11 bases left in between. This CDR3 contains 15 residues. Germline-derived CDR1 and CDR2 are MGHRA and YSYEKL. The CDR3 is CASSQGGQGNYGYTF. The CDR3 bases are TGCGCCAGCAGCCAAGGAGGGCAGGGGAACTATGGCTACACCTTC.

The chain links TRBV30 to TRBJ1-4; TRBD1 matches at 8 bases. The CDR3 is 15 amino acids. Germline V gene data show CDR1 as GTSNPN and CDR2 as SVGIG (reference sequence). Unmatched junction bases numbered 3, after V lost 1 base and J lost 2 bases. The CDR3 bases are TGTGCCTGGAGTGCCAGGGGGCTTACTAATGAAAAACTGTTTTTT. The encoded protein is CAWSARGLTNEKLFF.

CDR3 amino acids: CASSLRTGTLYEQYF. CDR3 nucleotide sequence: TGTGCCAGCAGCTTAAGGACAGGGACCCTCTACGAGCAGTACTTC. The rearrangement uses TRBV7-2 and TRBJ2-7, with 8 bases that match TRBD1. Trimming removed 2 bases from V and 3 bases from J; junction bases left unmatched: 6. Per the germline V gene, CDR1 is SGHTA and CDR2 is FQGNSA. The CDR3 is 15 residues long.

The rearrangement joins TRBV6-5 to TRBJ1-2; 8 bases are shared with TRBD1. Germline V gene lookup returns CDR1 MNHEY and CDR2 SVGAGI. The length of the CDR3 is 15 residues. V shed 7 bases, J shed 7 bases, and the junction held 14 bases outside the gene matches. In DNA form, the CDR3 reads TGTGCCAGCATCTCGCGCCAGGGGGCTCCCTTTGGCTACACCTTC. Protein sequence: CASISRQGAPFGYTF.

The V call is TRBV4-2, the J call TRBJ2-2, with a weak D call TRBD1 (6 bases). The V gene's germline CDR1 is LGHNA and CDR2 YNFKEQ. Trimming took 0 bases from V and 0 from J, leaving 8 bases between them. The CDR3 loop spans 16 amino acids. CDR3 amino acids: CASSQETGANTGELFF. In DNA form, the CDR3 reads TGTGCCAGCAGCCAAGAGACAGGCGCGAACACCGGGGAGCTGTTTTTT.

The chain has TRBV9 and TRBJ2-1, with 8 bases matching TRBD1. CDR3 length: 13 residues. Looked up from germline, CDR1 is SGDLS and CDR2 is YYNGEE. V shed 2 bases, J shed 9 bases, and the junction held 4 bases outside the gene matches. The DNA for the CDR3 is TGTGCCAGCAGCGTTCAGGGGGCGGGTGAGCAGTTCTTC. Amino acid sequence: CASSVQGAGEQFF.

The chain couples TRBV28 to TRBJ2-6, with 8 bases that match TRBD1. The germline V gene has CDR1 MDHEN and CDR2 SYDVKM. With V trimmed by 4 bases and J by 2 bases, 7 bases remained unmatched. CDR3 length: 17 amino acids. The CDR3 nucleotides are TGTGCCAGCAGTTCGGACAGGGAGGATGCTGGGGCCAACGTCCTGACTTTC. As protein: CASSSDREDAGANVLTF.

The chain couples TRBV4-2 to TRBJ2-7; TRBD2 matches 8 bases. Trimming took 1 base from V and 7 from J; bases not matched to a gene: 12. CDR1 is LGHNA, CDR2 YNFKEQ, per germline. The CDR3 has 16 residues. DNA for the CDR3: TGTGCCAGCAGCCAAGGAGTGGGACTAGGGTATCGGGAGCAGTACTTC. Translation: CASSQGVGLGYREQYF.

This chain joins TRBV27 and TRBJ2-2; D unclear. Trimming removed 1 base from V and 5 bases from J, with 5 bases in between. Germline CDR1 and CDR2: MNHEY and SMNVEV (reference sequence). This CDR3 spans 13 amino acids. The CDR3 reads CASSLLRTGELFF. The CDR3 DNA reads as TGTGCCAGCAGTTTATTGCGGACCGGGGAGCTGTTTTTT.

The chain has TRBV19 and TRBJ2-3, with 11 bases identical to TRBD2. V trimming: 4 bases; J trimming: 2 bases; junction bases outside the gene matches: 5. Germline V gene sequence: CDR1 LNHDA, CDR2 SQIVND (reference sequence). This CDR3 has 16 amino acids. CDR3 coding DNA: TGTGCCAGTAGTAAGCTAGCGGGGGGACTCACAGATACGCAGTATTTT. Its translation is CASSKLAGGLTDTQYF.

V and J are TRBV7-9 and TRBJ1-2, with TRBD1 identical over 10 bases. The V and J ends lost 3 bases and 5 bases, in that order; junction bases with no gene match: 9. CDR1 and CDR2 from the germline V gene are SEHNR and FQNEAQ (reference sequence). There are 16 residues in the CDR3. The CDR3 coding sequence is TGTGCCAGCAGCTTTCCCCGACAGGGGGCGGATTATGGCTACACCTTC. Translated: CASSFPRQGADYGYTF.

The rearrangement uses TRBV5-4 and TRBJ1-2; TRBD1 might be the D (5 bases). This CDR3 is built from 13 residues. Trimming removed 0 bases from V and 7 bases from J, with 10 bases in between. CDR1 and CDR2 (germline): SGHNT, YYREEE (reference sequence). Written as DNA, the CDR3 is TGTGCCAGCAGCTTGGGTCAGGGATCTGGCTACACCTTC. It translates to CASSLGQGSGYTF.

This clone was seen just once. CDR3 region: CASSLAGQGWYYGYTF. In nucleotides, the CDR3 is TGTGCCAGCAGCTTGGCGGGACAGGGATGGTACTATGGCTACACCTTC. The gene calls are TRBV5-5 and TRBJ1-2; 9 bases align to TRBD1. This CDR3 is 16 amino acids long. The J segment lost 3 bases and the V segment lost 0 bases, leaving 6 bases of the junction unmatched. Germline V lookup: CDR1 SGHKS, CDR2 YYEKEE (reference sequence).

The chain links TRBV20-1 to TRBJ2-7; D not resolved. This CDR3 is 11 amino acids long. Germline loops: CDR1 DFQATT, CDR2 SNEGSKA (reference sequence). The V gene lost 6 bases and the J gene lost 11 bases, with 17 bases spanning the gap. The CDR3 DNA reads TGCAGTGCCCTCGATACGGGTTTGAAGTACTTC. Translation: CSALDTGLKYF.

This chain uses TRBV27 with TRBJ2-7; D may be TRBD2 (5 bases). The CDR3 runs to 14 residues. Germline-derived CDR1 and CDR2 are MNHEY and SMNVEV (reference sequence). The V end was cut by 5 bases, the J end by 3 bases, with 14 bases between. DNA of the CDR3: TGTGCCAGCAGTAGAGGTGGACTTCTCTACGAGCAGTACTTC. The encoded protein is CASSRGGLLYEQYF.

The rearrangement joins TRBV15 to TRBJ2-7; 10 bases line up with TRBD2. The CDR3 runs to 14 residues. With V trimmed by 9 bases and J by 3 bases, 8 bases remained unmatched. Germline CDR1 and CDR2: LNHNV and YYDKDF (reference sequence). The CDR3 spells CATSRGLASYEQYF. For the CDR3, the DNA is TGTGCCACATCCCGGGGACTAGCGAGCTACGAGCAGTACTTC.

The chain couples TRBV13 to TRBJ2-7; 12 bases are a match to TRBD2. The CDR3 contains 15 residues. The germline V gene encodes CDR1 PRHDT and CDR2 FYEKMQ (reference sequence). After removal of 5 bases from V and 5 bases from J, the junction contained 7 bases not matched to a gene. The CDR3 coding sequence is TGTGCCAGCAGCACCCGACTAGCGGGGGCGAACGAGCAGTACTTC. This gives the protein CASSTRLAGANEQYF.